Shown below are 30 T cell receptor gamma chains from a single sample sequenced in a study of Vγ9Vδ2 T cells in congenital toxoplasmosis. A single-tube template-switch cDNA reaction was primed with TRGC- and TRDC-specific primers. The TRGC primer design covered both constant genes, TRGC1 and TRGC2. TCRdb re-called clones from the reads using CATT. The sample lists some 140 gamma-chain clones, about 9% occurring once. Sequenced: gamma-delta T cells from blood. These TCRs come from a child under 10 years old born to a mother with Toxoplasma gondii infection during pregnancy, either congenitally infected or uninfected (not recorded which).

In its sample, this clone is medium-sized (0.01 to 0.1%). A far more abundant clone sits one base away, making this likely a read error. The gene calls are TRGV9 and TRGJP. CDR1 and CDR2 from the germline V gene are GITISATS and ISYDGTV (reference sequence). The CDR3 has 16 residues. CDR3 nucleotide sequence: TGTGCCTTGTGGGAGGTGCAAGAGTTGGACAAAAAAATCAAGGTATTT. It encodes CALWEVQELDKKIKVF.

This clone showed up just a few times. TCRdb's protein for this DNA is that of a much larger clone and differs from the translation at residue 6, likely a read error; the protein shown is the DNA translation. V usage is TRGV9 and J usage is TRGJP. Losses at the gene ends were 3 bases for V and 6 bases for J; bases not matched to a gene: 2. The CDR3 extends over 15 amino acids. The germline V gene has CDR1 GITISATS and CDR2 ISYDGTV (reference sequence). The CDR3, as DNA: TGTGCCTTGTGGGAGCGAGAGTTGGGCAAAAAAATCAAGGTATTT. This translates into CALWERELGKKIKVF.

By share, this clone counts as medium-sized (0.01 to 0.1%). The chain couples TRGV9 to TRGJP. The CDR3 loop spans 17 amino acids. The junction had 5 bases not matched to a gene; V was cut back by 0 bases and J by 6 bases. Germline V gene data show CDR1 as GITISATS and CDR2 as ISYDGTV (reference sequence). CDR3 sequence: CALWEVLVELGKKIKVF. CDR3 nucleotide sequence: TGTGCCTTGTGGGAGGTGCTGGTAGAGTTGGGCAAAAAAATCAAGGTATTT.

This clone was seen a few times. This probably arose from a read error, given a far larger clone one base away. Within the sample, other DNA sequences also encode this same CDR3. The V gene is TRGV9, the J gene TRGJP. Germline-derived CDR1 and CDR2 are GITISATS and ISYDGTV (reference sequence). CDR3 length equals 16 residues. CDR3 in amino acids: CALWEVSKLGKKIKVF. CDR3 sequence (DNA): TGTGCTTTGTGGGAGGTTTCGAAGTTGGGCAAAAAAATCAAGGTATTT.

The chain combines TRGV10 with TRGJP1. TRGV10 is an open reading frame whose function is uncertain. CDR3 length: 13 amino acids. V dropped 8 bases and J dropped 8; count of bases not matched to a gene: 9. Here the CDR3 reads CAAWDPGGWFKIF. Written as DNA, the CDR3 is TGTGCTGCGTGGGATCCTGGAGGTTGGTTCAAGATATTT.

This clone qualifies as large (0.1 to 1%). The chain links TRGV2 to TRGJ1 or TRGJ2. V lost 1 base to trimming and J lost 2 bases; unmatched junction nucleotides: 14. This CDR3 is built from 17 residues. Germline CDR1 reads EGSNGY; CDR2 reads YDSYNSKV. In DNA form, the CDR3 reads TGTGCCACCTGGGACGGCCCTAATCCCAACTATTATTATAAGAAACTCTTT. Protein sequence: CATWDGPNPNYYYKKLF.

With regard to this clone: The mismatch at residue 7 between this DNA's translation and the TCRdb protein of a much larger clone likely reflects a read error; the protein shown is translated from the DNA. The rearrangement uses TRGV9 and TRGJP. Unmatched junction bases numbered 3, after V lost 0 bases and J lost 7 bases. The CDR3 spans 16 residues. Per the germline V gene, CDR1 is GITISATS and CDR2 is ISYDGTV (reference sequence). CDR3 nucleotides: TGTGCCTTGTGGGAGGTGAACGAGTTGGGCAAAAAAATCAAGGTATTT. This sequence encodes CALWEVNELGKKIKVF.

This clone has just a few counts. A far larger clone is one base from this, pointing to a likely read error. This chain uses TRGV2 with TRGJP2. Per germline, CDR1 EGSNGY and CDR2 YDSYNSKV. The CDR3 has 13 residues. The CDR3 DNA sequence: TGTGCCAACTGGGACGGTTTAGATTGGATCAAGACGTTT. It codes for CANWDGLDWIKTF.

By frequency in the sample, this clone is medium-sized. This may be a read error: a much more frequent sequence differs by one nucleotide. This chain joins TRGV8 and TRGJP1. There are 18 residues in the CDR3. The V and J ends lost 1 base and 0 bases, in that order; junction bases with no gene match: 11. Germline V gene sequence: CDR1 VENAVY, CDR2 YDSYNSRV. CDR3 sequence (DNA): TGTGCCACCTGGGATAGTAATGAGGGCTATACCACTGGTTGGTTCAAGATATTT. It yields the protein CATWDSNEGYTTGWFKIF.

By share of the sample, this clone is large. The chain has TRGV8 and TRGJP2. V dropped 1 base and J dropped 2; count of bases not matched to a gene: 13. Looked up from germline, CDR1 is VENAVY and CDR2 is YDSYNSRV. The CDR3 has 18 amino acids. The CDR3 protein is CATWDSPLHWSSDWIKTF. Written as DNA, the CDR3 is TGTGCCACCTGGGATAGCCCCCTTCATTGGAGTAGTGATTGGATCAAGACGTTT.

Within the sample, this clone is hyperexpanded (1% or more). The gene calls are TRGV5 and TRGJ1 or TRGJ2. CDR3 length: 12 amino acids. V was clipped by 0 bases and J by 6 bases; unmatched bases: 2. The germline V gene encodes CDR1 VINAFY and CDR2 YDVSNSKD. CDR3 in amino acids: CATWDRPYKKLF. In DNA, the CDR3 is TGTGCCACCTGGGACAGGCCTTATAAGAAACTCTTT.

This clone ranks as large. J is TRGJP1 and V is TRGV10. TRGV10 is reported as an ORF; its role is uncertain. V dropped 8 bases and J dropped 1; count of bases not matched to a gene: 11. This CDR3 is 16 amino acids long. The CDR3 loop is CAAWDYIGTTGWFKIF. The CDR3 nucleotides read TGTGCTGCGTGGGATTATATAGGTACCACTGGTTGGTTCAAGATATTT.

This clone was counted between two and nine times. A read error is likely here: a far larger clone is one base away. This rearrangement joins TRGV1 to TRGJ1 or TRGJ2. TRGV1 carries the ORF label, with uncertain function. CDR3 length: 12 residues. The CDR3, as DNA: TGCGCCACCTGGGACAGGCCTTATAAGAAACTCTTT. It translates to CATWDRPYKKLF.

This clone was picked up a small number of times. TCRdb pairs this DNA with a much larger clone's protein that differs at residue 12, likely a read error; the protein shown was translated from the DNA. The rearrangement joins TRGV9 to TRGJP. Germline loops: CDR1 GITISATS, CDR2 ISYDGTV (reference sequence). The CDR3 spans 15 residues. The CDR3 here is CALWEQELGKKFKVF. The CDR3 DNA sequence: TGTGCCTTGTGGGAGCAAGAGTTGGGCAAAAAATTCAAGGTATTT.

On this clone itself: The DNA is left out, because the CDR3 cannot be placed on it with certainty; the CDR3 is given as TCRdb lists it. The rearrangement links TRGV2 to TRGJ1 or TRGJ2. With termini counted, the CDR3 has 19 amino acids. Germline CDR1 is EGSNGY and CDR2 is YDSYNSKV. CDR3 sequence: CATWDAFIIRNSLAVEQHF.

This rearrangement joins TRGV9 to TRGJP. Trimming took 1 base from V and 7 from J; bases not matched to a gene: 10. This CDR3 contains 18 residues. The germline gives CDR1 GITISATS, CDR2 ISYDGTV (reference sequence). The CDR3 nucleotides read TGTGCCTTGTGGGAGGTTCCTATGAATGAGTTGGGCAAAAAAATCAAGGTATTT. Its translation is CALWEVPMNELGKKIKVF.

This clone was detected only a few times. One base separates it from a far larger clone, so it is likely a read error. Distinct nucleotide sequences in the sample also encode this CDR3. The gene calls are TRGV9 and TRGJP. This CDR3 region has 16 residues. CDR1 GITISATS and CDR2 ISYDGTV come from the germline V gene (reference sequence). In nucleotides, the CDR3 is TGTGCGTTGTGGGAGAGTCAAGAGTTGGGCAAAAAAATCAAGGTATTT. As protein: CALWESQELGKKIKVF.

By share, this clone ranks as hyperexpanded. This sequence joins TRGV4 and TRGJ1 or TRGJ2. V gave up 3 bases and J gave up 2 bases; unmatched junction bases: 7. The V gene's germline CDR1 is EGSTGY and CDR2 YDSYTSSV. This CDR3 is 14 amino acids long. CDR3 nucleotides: TGTGCCACCTGGGATAGTCTCCATTATTATAAGAAACTCTTT. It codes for CATWDSLHYYKKLF.

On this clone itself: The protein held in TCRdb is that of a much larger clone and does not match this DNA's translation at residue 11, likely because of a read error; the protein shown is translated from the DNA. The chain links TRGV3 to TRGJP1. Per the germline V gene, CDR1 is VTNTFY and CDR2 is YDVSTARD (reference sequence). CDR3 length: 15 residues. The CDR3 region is CATWDRNTTGRFKIF. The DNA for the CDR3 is TGTGCCACCTGGGACAGGAATACCACTGGTCGGTTCAAGATATTT.

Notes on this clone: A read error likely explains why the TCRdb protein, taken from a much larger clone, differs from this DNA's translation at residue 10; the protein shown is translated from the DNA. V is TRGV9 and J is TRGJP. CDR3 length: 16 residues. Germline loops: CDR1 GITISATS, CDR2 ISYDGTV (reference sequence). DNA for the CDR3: TGTGCCTTGTGGGAGGTGCTCGAGTTGGACAAAAAAATCAAGGTATTT. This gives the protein CALWEVLELDKKIKVF.

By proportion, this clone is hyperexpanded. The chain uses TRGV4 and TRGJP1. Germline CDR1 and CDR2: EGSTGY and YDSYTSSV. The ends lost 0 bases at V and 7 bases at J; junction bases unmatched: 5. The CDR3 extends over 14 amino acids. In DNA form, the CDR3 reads TGTGCCACCTGGGATGGGCGGTTTGGTTGGTTCAAGATATTT. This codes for CATWDGRFGWFKIF.

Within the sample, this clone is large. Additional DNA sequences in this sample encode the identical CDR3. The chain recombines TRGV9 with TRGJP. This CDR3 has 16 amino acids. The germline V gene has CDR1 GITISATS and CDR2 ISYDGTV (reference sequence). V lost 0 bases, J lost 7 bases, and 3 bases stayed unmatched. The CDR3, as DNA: TGTGCCTTGTGGGAGGTGCTGGAGTTGGGCAAAAAAATCAAGGTATTT. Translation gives CALWEVLELGKKIKVF.

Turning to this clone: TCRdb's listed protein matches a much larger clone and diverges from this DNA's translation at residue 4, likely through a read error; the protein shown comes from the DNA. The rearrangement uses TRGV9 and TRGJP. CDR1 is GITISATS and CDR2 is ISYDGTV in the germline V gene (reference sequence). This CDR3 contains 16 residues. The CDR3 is CALREVQELGKKIKVF. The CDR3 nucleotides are TGTGCCTTGAGGGAGGTGCAAGAGTTGGGCAAAAAAATCAAGGTATTT.

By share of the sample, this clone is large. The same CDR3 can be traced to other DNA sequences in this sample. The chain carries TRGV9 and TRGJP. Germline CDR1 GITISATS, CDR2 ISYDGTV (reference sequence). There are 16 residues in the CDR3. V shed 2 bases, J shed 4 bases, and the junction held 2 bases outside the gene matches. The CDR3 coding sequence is TGTGCCTTGTGGGAGGAACAAGAGTTGGGCAAAAAAATCAAGGTATTT. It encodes CALWEEQELGKKIKVF.

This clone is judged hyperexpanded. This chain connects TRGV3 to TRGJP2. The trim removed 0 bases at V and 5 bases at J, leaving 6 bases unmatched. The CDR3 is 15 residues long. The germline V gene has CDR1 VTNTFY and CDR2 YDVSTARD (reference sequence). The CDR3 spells CATWDRPISDWIKTF. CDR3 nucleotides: TGTGCCACCTGGGACAGGCCTATAAGTGATTGGATCAAGACGTTT.

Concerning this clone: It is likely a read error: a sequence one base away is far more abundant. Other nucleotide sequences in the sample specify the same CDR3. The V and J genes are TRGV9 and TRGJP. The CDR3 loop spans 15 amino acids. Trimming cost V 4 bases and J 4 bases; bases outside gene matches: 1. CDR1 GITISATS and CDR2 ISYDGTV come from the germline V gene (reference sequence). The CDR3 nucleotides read TGTGCCTTGTGGGAACAAGAGTTGGGCAAAAAAATCAAGGTATTT. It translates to CALWEQELGKKIKVF.

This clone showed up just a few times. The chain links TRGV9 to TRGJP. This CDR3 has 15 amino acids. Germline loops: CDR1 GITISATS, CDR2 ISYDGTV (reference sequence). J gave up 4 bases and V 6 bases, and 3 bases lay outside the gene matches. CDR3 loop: CALWLQELGKKIKVF. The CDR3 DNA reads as TGTGCCTTGTGGCTCCAAGAGTTGGGCAAAAAAATCAAGGTATTT.

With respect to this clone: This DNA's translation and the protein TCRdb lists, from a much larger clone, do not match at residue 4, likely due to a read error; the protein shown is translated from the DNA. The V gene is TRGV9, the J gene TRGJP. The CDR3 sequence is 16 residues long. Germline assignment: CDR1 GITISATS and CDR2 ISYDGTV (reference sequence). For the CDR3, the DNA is TGTGCCTTGCGGGAGGTGCTCGAGTTGGGCAAAAAAATCAAGGTATTT. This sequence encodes CALREVLELGKKIKVF.

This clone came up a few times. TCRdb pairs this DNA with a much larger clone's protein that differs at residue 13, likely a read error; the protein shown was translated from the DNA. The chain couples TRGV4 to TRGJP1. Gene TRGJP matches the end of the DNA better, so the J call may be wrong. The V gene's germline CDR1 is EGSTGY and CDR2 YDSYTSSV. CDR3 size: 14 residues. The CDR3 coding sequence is TGTGCCACCTGGGATGGGCGGTTTGGTTGGTTCAAGGTATTT. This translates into CATWDGRFGWFKVF.

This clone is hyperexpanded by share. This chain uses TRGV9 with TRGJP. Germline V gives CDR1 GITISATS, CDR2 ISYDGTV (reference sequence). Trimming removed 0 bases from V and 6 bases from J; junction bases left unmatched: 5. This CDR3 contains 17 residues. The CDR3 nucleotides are TGTGCCTTGTGGGAGGTGCCTTCAGAGTTGGGCAAAAAAATCAAGGTATTT. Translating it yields CALWEVPSELGKKIKVF.